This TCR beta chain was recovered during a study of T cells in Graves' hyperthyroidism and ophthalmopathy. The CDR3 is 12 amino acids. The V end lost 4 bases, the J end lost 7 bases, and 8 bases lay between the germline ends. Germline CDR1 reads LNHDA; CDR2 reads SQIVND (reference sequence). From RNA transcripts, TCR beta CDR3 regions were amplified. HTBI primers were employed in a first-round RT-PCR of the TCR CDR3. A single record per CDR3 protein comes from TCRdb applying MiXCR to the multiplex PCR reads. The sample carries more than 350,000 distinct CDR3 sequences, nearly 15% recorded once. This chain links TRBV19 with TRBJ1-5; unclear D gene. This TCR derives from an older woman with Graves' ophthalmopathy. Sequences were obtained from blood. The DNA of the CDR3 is TGTGCCAGTAGTAACCCCAGGCAGCCCCAGCATTTT. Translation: CASSNPRQPQHF.